A single sample is the source of the 3 T cell receptor beta chains below, sequenced in a study of T cells after yellow fever vaccination. TCRdb redid the calling of the 5' RACE reads with MiXCR, one entry per CDR3 protein. The table lists approximately 90,000 distinct CDR3 sequences, 10% to 15% of them singletons. This specimen consisted of CD8+ T cells not binding an NS4B(214-222) dextramer, sorted from PBMCs, obtained roughly 20 days after the first yellow fever vaccination. Receptors were obtained from a man younger than 35 who received the YFV17D yellow fever vaccine.

The chain links TRBV9 to TRBJ1-1; D gene unclear. The CDR3 extends over 13 amino acids. Germline assignment: CDR1 SGDLS and CDR2 YYNGEE. Trimming shortened V by 0 bases and J by 5 bases, and 8 bases separated the two germline ends. CDR3 DNA: TGTGCCAGCAGCGTAGTTTCGGGGACTGAAGCTTTCTTT. Its translation: CASSVVSGTEAFF.

This clonotype was detected only a few times. The chain is built from TRBV24-1 and TRBJ2-7, with D possibly TRBD2 on 6 matching bases. Germline loops: CDR1 KGHDR, CDR2 SFDVKD. This CDR3 spans 15 amino acids. V was shortened by 1 base and J by 3 bases, with 12 bases between the two germline ends. The CDR3 is CATSDFPTRIYEQYF. The CDR3, as DNA: TGTGCCACCAGTGATTTCCCGACTAGGATCTACGAGCAGTACTTC.

In this sample, this clonotype turned up a few times. The rearrangement joins TRBV6-1 to TRBJ2-7; 9 nucleotides line up with TRBD1. The CDR3 consists of 10 residues. V lost 8 bases and J lost 13; bases outside the gene matches: 6. CDR1 and CDR2 from the germline V gene are MNHNS and SASEGT. CDR3 in amino acids: CASGTGIEYV. The CDR3 coding sequence is TGTGCCAGCGGGACAGGGATCGAATACGTC.